This TCR beta chain was recorded in a study of blood T cell repertoires in COVID-19. The wider study: COVID-19 samples, acute and convalescent, were from the United States, Italy and Spain. The analysed material was cDNA or gDNA that came from T cells, B-cell-depleted T cells, or PBMCs.

As originally analysed: Amplification of reference gene primers provided the estimated nucleated cell counts. The assay was immunoSEQ multiplex PCR, and TCRdb's table has in-frame clones only and misses some. V, J and clone size derive from that table, while D and trimming were established from the DNA sequence. The top ten hold around 4.1% of the sample, which has about 85,000 clones, roughly 89% seen once. This CDR3 is built from 11 residues. Germline-derived CDR1 and CDR2 are SNHLY and FYNNEI. Points on this clone: The junction does not match germline at one end; this may be a read error.

The sample consisted of peripheral blood. The chain links TRBV2 to TRBJ1-5; no firm D call. This TCR was sampled from a woman of 80 years or more with active or convalescent COVID-19. Here the CDR3 DNA reads TGTGCCAGCAGTGAATACGAGGTCCTGGCCTTT. Encoded protein: CASSEYEVLAF.